The rows below give T cell receptor beta chains drawn from one sample of a study of blood T cell repertoires in COVID-19. Method: immunoSEQ multiplex PCR; TCRdb's copy keeps in-frame clones and lacks some. The sample consists of roughly 71,000 clones, approximately 85% of them appearing once. Sequencing was performed on peripheral blood. The receptors stem from a man aged 50 or older with acute or convalescent COVID-19. The CDR3 runs from the conserved cysteine through the conserved F or W. The D gene is left open where the match is weak. Rows may omit the clone size; those that give it use once, few, many or a size class.

clone_size j_call d_call v_call cdr3_length cdr3_nt cdr3_aa
once TRBJ1-2 TRBD1 TRBV10-3 12 TGTGCCATCAGTGGACAGGGAGAGGGCTACACCTTC CAISGQGEGYTF
few TRBJ1-4 - TRBV12-5 15 TGTGCTAGTGGTTTGGGCAGGGGTCAGGATGAAAAACTGTTTTTT CASGLGRGQDEKLFF
- TRBJ2-1 - TRBV6-6 15 TGTGCCAGCAGCCAGCGGCAGAGCTCCTACAATGAGCAGTTCTTC CASSQRQSSYNEQFF
- TRBJ2-1 TRBD2 TRBV11-2 17 TGTGCCAGCAGCTTCGGACTAGCGGGGGGTTGGGGCAATGAGCAGTTCTTC CASSFGLAGGWGNEQFF
- TRBJ1-5 - TRBV10-1 14 TGCGCCAGCAGTGAGTCGATGAGAGGTCAGCCCCAGCATTTT CASSESMRGQPQHF
- TRBJ1-3 - TRBV29-1 13 TGCAGCGTTGAAGATCCAGGTGGAAACACCATATATTTT CSVEDPGGNTIYF
- TRBJ2-7 - TRBV11-2 14 TGTGCCAGCAGCTTAGATATAGTGACCTACGAGCAGTACTTC CASSLDIVTYEQYF
- TRBJ1-6 - TRBV5-1 15 TGCGCCAGCAGCTTGGTGGAGACAGAAAATTCACCCCTCCACTTT CASSLVETENSPLHF
once TRBJ2-7 - TRBV7-8 14 TGTGCCAGCAGCTTCAAAACGGGGAATTGGGAGCAGTACTTC CASSFKTGNWEQYF
- TRBJ1-2 - TRBV6-5 13 TGTGCCAGCTCTAGTGGGGGCTATTATGGCTACACCTTC CASSSGGYYGYTF
- TRBJ1-1 - TRBV14 15 TGTGCCAGCAGCCAAGATGCGGGTCTGAACACTGAAGCTTTCTTT CASSQDAGLNTEAFF
- TRBJ2-1 TRBD2 TRBV12-3/TRBV12-4 13 TGTGCCAGCAGTAAGACTAGCGGGGGGGGAATTCTCTTC CASSKTSGGGILF
- TRBJ2-7 - TRBV6-1 14 TGTGCCAGCAGTGAAGCGTGGGAGGTCTACGAGCAGTACTTC CASSEAWEVYEQYF
- TRBJ2-1 TRBD1 TRBV18 15 TGTGCCAGCTCTCTTGTAAGGGGGCGCGAGAATGAGCAGTTCTTC CASSLVRGRENEQFF
- TRBJ2-3 TRBD1 TRBV15 14 TGTGCCACCAGCAGAGAAGGGGGCAGTGATACGCAGTATTTT CATSREGGSDTQYF
- TRBJ2-2 - TRBV7-9 14 TGTGCCAGCAGCCCACCCAGAAACACCGGGGAGCTGTTTTTT CASSPPRNTGELFF
once TRBJ2-1 - TRBV5-8 13 TGTGCCAGCAGCTTGGGGGCAGTCGATGAGCAGTTCTTC CASSLGAVDEQFF
- TRBJ2-2 TRBD1 TRBV19 17 TGTGCCAGTAGTACCGCCGGGACAGGGAAGAGCACCGGGGAGCTGTTTTTT CASSTAGTGKSTGELFF
- TRBJ1-1 - TRBV30 13 TGTGCCTTGGCCCGGGGGGGGAACACTGAAGCTTTCTTT CALARGGNTEAFF
- TRBJ2-1 - TRBV20-1 15 TGCAGTGCTAGTCCCTTTGCGGGCTCCTACAATGAGCAGTTCTTC CSASPFAGSYNEQFF
- TRBJ2-2 TRBD2 TRBV7-7 15 TGTGCTAGCAGCCCCAGCGGGGGGGCCACCGGGGAGCTGTTTTTT CASSPSGGATGELFF
- TRBJ2-5 - TRBV3-1/TRBV3-2 13 TGTGCCAGCAGCCCACAGGGGAGGGAGACCCAGTACTTC CASSPQGRETQYF
once TRBJ2-3 TRBD2 TRBV11-2 16 TGTGCCAGCAGCTTAAAGACTAGCGGGGAGACAGATACGCAGTATTTT CASSLKTSGETDTQYF
- TRBJ1-5 TRBD1 TRBV19 16 TGTGCCAGTAGTACCTTGACAGGGGCTCTTAATCAGCCCCAGCATTTT CASSTLTGALNQPQHF
- TRBJ2-3 TRBD1 TRBV19 15 TGTGCCAGTAGTATAATAACAGGGGGCACAGATACGCAGTATTTT CASSIITGGTDTQYF
- TRBJ2-3 - TRBV4-2 16 TGTGCCAGCAGCCAACTGAGCGGGTTTAGCACAGATACGCAGTATTTT CASSQLSGFSTDTQYF